This T cell receptor (beta chain) was identified in a study of shared clonotypes between healthy human individuals. Execution of the assay was at deep level. The method was immunoSEQ multiplex PCR; TCRdb's version includes in-frame clones alone and lacks a portion of them. The table shows some 2,500,000 clones, with under 95% occurring only once. V was pared by 4 bases and J by 8 bases, with 12 bases between. CDR1 is SGHNT, CDR2 YENEEA, per germline. This CDR3 contains 13 residues. A word on this clone: Its antigen is undetermined.

Study-wide points: Sorted-subset sequencing was shown by rarefaction to be incomplete despite large depth. A few donors showed sharing of roughly 5% of naive CD4 clonotypes.

This receptor was taken from a young man in good health. Some clones in this sample may be carry-over from other donors' samples. The gene calls are TRBV11-3 and TRBJ2-1, with a possible D match to TRBD2 (6 bases). Sequenced input: naive CD4+ T cells from PBMCs. Described subset: CD45RA+ positively selected. The CDR3 region is CASSYGPGDEQFF. CDR3 DNA sequence: TGTGCCAGCAGCTACGGCCCGGGAGATGAGCAGTTCTTC.